This entry lists 15 T cell receptor beta chains sequenced from one sample in a study of blood T cell repertoires in COVID-19. Sequencing used immunoSEQ multiplex PCR; TCRdb keeps in-frame clones, though not all of them. Counted here are about 82,000 clones, over 70% occurring once; the ten biggest clones make up about 18%. Sequencing used peripheral blood. The receptors were sampled from a woman aged 60 to 75 with acute or convalescent COVID-19.

This chain links TRBV25-1 with TRBJ1-2; TRBD1 is a possible D gene (6 bases). There are 16 residues in the CDR3. From germline, CDR1 is MGHDK and CDR2 SYGVNS. Trimming took 3 bases from V and 4 from J, leaving 18 bases between them. The CDR3 sequence is CASSDPGTPSGYGYTF. The CDR3 DNA follows: TGTGCCAGCAGTGACCCCGGGACACCGTCGGGCTATGGCTACACCTTC.

The CDR3 is CASSFGQSYEQYF. The CDR3 DNA follows: TGTGCCAGCAGTTTCGGACAGAGCTACGAGCAGTACTTC. This chain connects TRBV12-3 or TRBV12-4 to TRBJ2-7; possibly TRBD1 for D (6 bases). The CDR3 extends over 13 amino acids. V was cut by 3 bases and J by 3 bases, with 9 bases left in between.

The rearrangement uses TRBV10-1 and TRBJ1-1; 7 bases fit TRBD1. Germline-derived CDR1 and CDR2 are WNHNN and SYGVQD (reference sequence). V was clipped by 5 bases and J by 5 bases; unmatched bases: 8. This CDR3 contains 14 residues. The CDR3: CASSSLTGKTEAFF. CDR3 coding DNA: TGCGCCAGCAGTTCTTTGACAGGGAAGACTGAAGCTTTCTTT.

The V call is TRBV5-1, the J call TRBJ1-4; possibly TRBD1 for D (5 bases). This CDR3 is built from 14 residues. Trimming took 2 bases from V and 8 from J, leaving 13 bases between them. Germline values: CDR1 SGHRS, CDR2 YFSETQ. CDR3 amino acids: CASSFGQGEEKLFF. CDR3 DNA: TGCGCCAGCAGCTTCGGCCAGGGCGAGGAAAAACTGTTTTTT.

This chain uses TRBV6-2 or TRBV6-3 with TRBJ2-3, with D possibly TRBD2 on 7 matching bases. The CDR3 is 14 residues long. V lost 2 bases and J lost 4, with 10 bases in between. Germline CDR1 reads MNHEY; CDR2 reads SVGEGT. The chain's CDR3 is CASSYGGAPDTQYF. The CDR3, as DNA: TGTGCCAGCAGTTACGGGGGGGCCCCAGATACGCAGTATTTT.

The chain combines TRBV7-9 with TRBJ2-2; 11 positions match TRBD1. Unmatched junction bases numbered 10, after V lost 5 bases and J lost 5 bases. CDR1 SEHNR and CDR2 FQNEAQ come from the germline V gene (reference sequence). This CDR3 is built from 17 residues. This chain's CDR3 is CASSHPIGTGGTGELFF. Written as DNA, the CDR3 is TGTGCCAGCAGCCACCCCATTGGGACAGGGGGGACCGGGGAGCTGTTTTTT.

The V gene is TRBV6-4, the J gene TRBJ2-2; 12 nucleotides match TRBD1. Germline values: CDR1 MRHNA, CDR2 SNTAGT. The CDR3 extends over 14 amino acids. Trimming at V came to 6 bases and at J to 5 bases, leaving 1 base not matched to a gene. CDR3 DNA sequence: TGTGCCAGCAGGGGACAGGGGGCGACCGGGGAGCTGTTTTTT. Protein sequence: CASRGQGATGELFF.

The chain links TRBV7-6 to TRBJ2-1; no definite D call. V was pared by 3 bases and J by 8 bases, with 8 bases between. There are 12 residues in the CDR3. CDR1 and CDR2 from the germline V gene are SGHVS and FNYEAQ. Here the CDR3 reads CASSLAPDEQFF. CDR3 DNA sequence: TGTGCCAGCAGCTTGGCCCCAGATGAGCAGTTCTTC.

This rearrangement joins TRBV6-6 to TRBJ1-5; D ambiguous. Trimming stripped 4 bases from V and 5 bases from J, with 9 bases between. The CDR3 extends over 13 amino acids. CDR1 is MNHNY, CDR2 SVGAGI, per germline (reference sequence). As DNA, the CDR3 is TGTGCCAGCAGTTTGGTAAGCGATCAGCCCCAGCATTTT. Its protein product is CASSLVSDQPQHF.

This chain uses TRBV4-2 with TRBJ2-2; 9 bases match TRBD1. The CDR3 length is 17 residues. Losses at the gene ends were 0 bases for V and 13 bases for J; bases not matched to a gene: 15. Germline CDR1 reads LGHNA; CDR2 reads YNFKEQ. The CDR3 DNA follows: TGTGCCAGCAGCCAAGAGGGAGTGGGACAGGGCTGGGGAGGGCTGTTTTTT. Translating it yields CASSQEGVGQGWGGLFF.

This chain uses TRBV10-3 with TRBJ2-1, with 12 positions matching TRBD2. Germline assignment: CDR1 ENHRY and CDR2 SYGVKD. Losses at the gene ends were 3 bases for V and 6 bases for J; bases not matched to a gene: 9. The CDR3 contains 17 residues. The CDR3 spells CAISDDTRLAGANEQFF. The CDR3 DNA is TGTGCCATCAGTGACGATACTCGACTAGCGGGAGCCAATGAGCAGTTCTTC.

The rearrangement joins TRBV6-5 to TRBJ2-1, with 10 nucleotides matching TRBD2. The CDR3 contains 13 residues. V lost 9 bases, J lost 1 base, and 0 bases stayed unmatched. Germline lookup yields CDR1 MNHEY and CDR2 SVGAGI. CDR3 DNA sequence: TGTGCCAGACTAGCGGGATCCTACAATGAGCAGTTCTTC. It yields the protein CARLAGSYNEQFF.

Only one count was recorded for this clone. CDR3 sequence reads: CASRAGTGVNEQFF. CDR3 nucleotides: TGTGCCAGCAGAGCCGGGACAGGGGTGAATGAGCAGTTCTTC. This chain uses TRBV11-1 with TRBJ2-1; 10 nucleotides line up with TRBD1. The length of the CDR3 is 14 residues. J gave up 7 bases and V 6 bases, and 6 bases lay outside the gene matches. Germline V gene lookup returns CDR1 SGHAT and CDR2 FQDESV (reference sequence).

The V and J genes are TRBV10-3 and TRBJ1-2, with D unclear. This CDR3 is 13 amino acids long. Germline V gene data show CDR1 as ENHRY and CDR2 as SYGVKD. The ends were cut back, 6 bases at V and 4 bases at J, with 12 bases in the middle. CDR3 sequence reads: CAIRMDFGYGYTF. The CDR3 nucleotides are TGTGCCATCAGGATGGACTTCGGCTATGGCTACACCTTC.

This rearrangement joins TRBV10-3 to TRBJ2-2; D is uncertain. Germline V CDR1 and CDR2: ENHRY, SYGVKD. The V and J ends lost 3 bases and 5 bases respectively, with 16 bases between them. CDR3 length: 16 amino acids. CDR3 sequence (DNA): TGTGCCATCAGTGACTTATCAAACGGTTTAACCGGGGAGCTGTTTTTT. Its protein is CAISDLSNGLTGELFF.